The source of this T cell receptor beta chain is a study of blood T cell repertoires in COVID-19. Study context: Both acute and convalescent COVID-19 samples were obtained from the United States, Italy and Spain. PBMCs, B-cell-depleted T cells, or T cells provided the cDNA or gDNA that made up the material.

Authors' analysis steps: Scientists estimated how many nucleated cells there were by amplifying reference gene primers. TCRdb's copy holds only in-frame clones and misses some; the assay was immunoSEQ multiplex PCR. V and J calls and clone size follow that table, whereas D and trimming were derived from the DNA. Here the sample spans 200,000 to 250,000 clones, around 86% being singletons. Germline CDR1 SGHAT, CDR2 FQNNGV. V lost 4 bases, J lost 0 bases, and 9 bases lay in between. The CDR3 contains 15 residues. Input material: peripheral blood. The sequence was collected from a man aged 50-59 years with acute or convalescent COVID-19. The gene calls are TRBV11-2 and TRBJ1-4; no clear D gene. DNA of the CDR3: TGTGCCAGCAGCTCGGAGGGATCAACTAATGAAAAACTGTTTTTT. This codes for CASSSEGSTNEKLFF.